This TCR beta chain came from a study of cytomegalovirus exposure and HLA in healthy donors. As regards this clone: Antigen unknown.

Study-wide results and limits: Most TCR sequences were seen very rarely across donors, but some public TCRs occurred in many.

Vbeta (60) and Jbeta (13) primers were used in the PCR. Profiling relied on immunoSEQ multiplex PCR, and the TCRdb table lists in-frame clones only, not all of them. The sample lists approximately 60,000 clones; about 80% were seen once. The sample consisted of PBMCs. This receptor was taken from a man aged 40-55 years in good health and CMV-seronegative.

Here the CDR3 DNA reads TGTGCCAGTAGTATCCCCGGGACTAGCGGGGTCGGGGAGCTGTTTTTT. Its translation is CASSIPGTSGVGELFF. The genes are TRBV19 and TRBJ2-2, with 13 bases that match TRBD2. Trimming at V came to 3 bases and at J to 7 bases, leaving 5 bases not matched to a gene. This CDR3 spans 16 amino acids. The germline CDR1 and CDR2 sequences are LNHDA and SQIVND (reference sequence).